This T cell receptor (beta chain) emerged from a study of T cells in Graves' hyperthyroidism and ophthalmopathy. The CDR3 loop spans 14 amino acids. The V end was cut by 1 base, the J end by 3 bases, with 10 bases between. The germline V gene encodes CDR1 SGHRS and CDR2 YFSETQ. This clonotype was seen only a few times. The antigen is undetermined. Hyperthyroidism patients were newly diagnosed, had disease duration under 2 months, and were aged 18 to 65 years. Regarding the study as a whole: A median 6.5 months before onset, the model predicted ophthalmopathy. Most clonotypes expanded in thyroid above 0.001 were likewise present in blood.

Authors of the study amplified TCR beta CDR3 regions from RNA transcripts. The HTBI primer set served for first-round RT-PCR of the TCR CDR3. Each CDR3 protein gets one entry after TCRdb re-called the multiplex PCR reads with MiXCR. The sample lists about 560,000 distinct CDR3 sequences, 13% to 15% occurring once. The clonotype originates from a woman between 35 and 50 years old with Graves' hyperthyroidism. The J gene is TRBJ1-1, the V gene TRBV5-1; D is perhaps TRBD1 (5 bases). Sequenced sample: blood. The CDR3 is CASSLSGWDTEAFF. The CDR3, as DNA: TGCGCCAGCAGCTTGTCAGGGTGGGACACTGAAGCTTTCTTT.